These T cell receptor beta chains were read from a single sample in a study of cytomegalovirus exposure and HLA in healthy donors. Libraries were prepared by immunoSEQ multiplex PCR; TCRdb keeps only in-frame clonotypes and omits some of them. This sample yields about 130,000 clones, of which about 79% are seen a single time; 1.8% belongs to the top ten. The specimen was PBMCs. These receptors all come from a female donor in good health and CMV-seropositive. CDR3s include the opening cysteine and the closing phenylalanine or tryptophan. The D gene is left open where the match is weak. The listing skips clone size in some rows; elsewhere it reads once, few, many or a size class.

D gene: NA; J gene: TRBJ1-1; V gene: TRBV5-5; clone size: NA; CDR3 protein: CASRTSGSSFGEAFF; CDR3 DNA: TGTGCCAGCCGGACCTCGGGGTCATCCTTCGGTGAAGCTTTCTTT
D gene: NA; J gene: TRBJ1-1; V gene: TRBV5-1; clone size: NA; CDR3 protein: CASSINAGGTEAFF; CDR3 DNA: TGCGCCAGCAGCATCAACGCGGGAGGCACTGAAGCTTTCTTT
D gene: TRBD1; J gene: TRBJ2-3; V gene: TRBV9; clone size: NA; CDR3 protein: CASSVNDRATDTQYF; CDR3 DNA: TGTGCCAGCAGCGTAAACGACAGGGCCACAGATACGCAGTATTTT
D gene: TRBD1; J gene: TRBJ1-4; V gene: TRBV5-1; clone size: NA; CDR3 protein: CASQVQGPNEKLFF; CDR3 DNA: TGCGCCAGCCAGGTACAGGGGCCTAATGAAAAACTGTTTTTT
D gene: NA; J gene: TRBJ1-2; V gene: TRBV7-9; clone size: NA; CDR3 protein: CSSSDLTPTVLNYGYTF; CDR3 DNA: TGTTCCAGCAGCGACCTGACCCCGACAGTACTTAACTATGGCTACACCTTC
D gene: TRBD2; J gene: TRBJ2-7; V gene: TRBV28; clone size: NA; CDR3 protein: CASSNLAGTTPYEQYF; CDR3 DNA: TGTGCCAGCAGTAATTTAGCAGGGACTACCCCGTACGAGCAGTACTTC
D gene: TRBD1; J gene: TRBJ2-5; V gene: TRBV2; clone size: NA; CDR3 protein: CASSESGTGRWKTQYF; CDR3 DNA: TGTGCCAGCAGTGAATCGGGGACAGGGAGATGGAAGACCCAGTACTTC
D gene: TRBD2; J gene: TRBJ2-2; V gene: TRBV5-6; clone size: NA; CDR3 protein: CASSPLAGGLTGELFF; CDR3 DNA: TGTGCCAGCAGCCCACTAGCGGGGGGGCTGACCGGGGAGCTGTTTTTT
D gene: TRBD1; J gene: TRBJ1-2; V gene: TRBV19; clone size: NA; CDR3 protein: CASGDRDSYGYTF; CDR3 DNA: TGTGCCAGTGGGGACAGGGATAGCTATGGCTACACCTTC
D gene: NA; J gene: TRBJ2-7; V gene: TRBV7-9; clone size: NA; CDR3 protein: CASSGSSYEQYF; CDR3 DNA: TGTGCCAGCAGCGGGAGCTCCTACGAGCAGTACTTC
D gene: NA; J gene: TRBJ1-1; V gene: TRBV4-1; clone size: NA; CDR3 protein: CASSQGEGRGTEAFF; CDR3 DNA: TGCGCCAGCAGCCAAGGGGAGGGACGCGGGACTGAAGCTTTCTTT
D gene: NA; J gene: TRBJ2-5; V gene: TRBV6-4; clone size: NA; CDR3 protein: CASSDPPPGLRDPVQETQYF; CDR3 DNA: TGTGCCAGCAGTGATCCGCCCCCGGGACTTCGCGACCCCGTGCAAGAGACCCAGTACTTC
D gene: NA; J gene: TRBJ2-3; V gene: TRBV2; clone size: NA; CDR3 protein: CASKQLTDTQYF; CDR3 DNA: TGTGCCAGCAAACAGCTCACAGATACGCAGTATTTT
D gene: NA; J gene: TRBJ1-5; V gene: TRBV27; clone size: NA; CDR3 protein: CASSLAYRGDQPQHF; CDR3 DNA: TGTGCCAGCAGTTTAGCGTATCGGGGAGATCAGCCCCAGCATTTT
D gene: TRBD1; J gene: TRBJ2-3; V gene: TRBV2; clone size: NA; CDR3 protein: CASKSPRGNTDTQYF; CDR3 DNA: TGTGCCAGCAAGAGTCCCAGGGGGAACACAGATACGCAGTATTTT
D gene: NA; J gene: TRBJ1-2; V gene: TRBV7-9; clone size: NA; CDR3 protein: CASSLWVGRRYGYTF; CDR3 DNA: TGTGCCAGCAGCTTATGGGTGGGGCGCCGGTATGGCTACACCTTC
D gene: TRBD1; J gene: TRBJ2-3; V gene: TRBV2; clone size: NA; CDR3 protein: CASSGQGQRDTQYF; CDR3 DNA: TGTGCCAGCAGTGGACAGGGGCAGAGAGATACGCAGTATTTT
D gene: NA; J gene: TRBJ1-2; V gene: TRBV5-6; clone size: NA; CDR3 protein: CASSLNREYFYGYTF; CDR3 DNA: TGTGCCAGCAGCCTAAACAGGGAATACTTCTATGGCTACACCTTC
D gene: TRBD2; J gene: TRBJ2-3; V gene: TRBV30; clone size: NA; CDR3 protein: CAWSSGGISSTDTQYF; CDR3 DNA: TGTGCCTGGAGTTCGGGGGGGATCTCTAGCACAGATACGCAGTATTTT
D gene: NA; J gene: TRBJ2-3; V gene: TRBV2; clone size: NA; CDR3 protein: CASSDSSGGFYTQYF; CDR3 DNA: TGTGCCAGCAGTGATAGCAGCGGAGGATTTTACACGCAGTATTTT
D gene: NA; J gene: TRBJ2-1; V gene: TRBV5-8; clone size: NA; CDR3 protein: CASSLGGASYNEQFF; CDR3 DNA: TGTGCCAGCAGCTTGGGGGGCGCCTCCTACAATGAGCAGTTCTTC
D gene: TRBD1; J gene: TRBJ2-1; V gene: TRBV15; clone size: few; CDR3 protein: CATSRGQGWSSEQFF; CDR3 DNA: TGTGCCACCAGCAGGGGACAGGGATGGTCGTCCGAGCAGTTCTTC
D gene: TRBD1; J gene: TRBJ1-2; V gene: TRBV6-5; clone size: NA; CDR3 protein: CASSGGTAGYGYTF; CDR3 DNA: TGTGCCAGCAGTGGCGGGACAGCGGGCTATGGCTACACCTTC
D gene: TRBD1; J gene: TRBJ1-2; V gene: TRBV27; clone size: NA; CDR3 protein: CASSFGTGAGYTF; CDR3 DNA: TGTGCCAGCAGTTTCGGGACAGGGGCTGGCTACACCTTC
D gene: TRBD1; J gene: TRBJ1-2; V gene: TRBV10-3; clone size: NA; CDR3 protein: CAISPGTGFGYTF; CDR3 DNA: TGTGCCATCAGTCCCGGGACAGGGTTTGGCTACACCTTC
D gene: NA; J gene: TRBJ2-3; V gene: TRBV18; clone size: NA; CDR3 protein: CASSLTGSKRTDTQYF; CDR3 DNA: TGTGCCAGCTCACTAACAGGATCAAAACGCACAGATACGCAGTATTTT
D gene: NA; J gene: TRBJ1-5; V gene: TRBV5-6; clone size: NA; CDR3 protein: CASSLGQGSQPQHF; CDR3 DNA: TGTGCCAGCAGCTTAGGGCAGGGGAGTCAGCCCCAGCATTTT
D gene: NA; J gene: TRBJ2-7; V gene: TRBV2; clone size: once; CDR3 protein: CAIAGSAPPSYEQYF; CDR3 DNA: TGTGCCATCGCGGGATCGGCGCCCCCCTCCTACGAGCAGTACTTC
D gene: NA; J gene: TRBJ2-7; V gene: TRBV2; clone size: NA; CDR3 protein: CASSEATETYEQYF; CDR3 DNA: TGTGCCAGCAGTGAAGCGACAGAGACCTACGAGCAGTACTTC
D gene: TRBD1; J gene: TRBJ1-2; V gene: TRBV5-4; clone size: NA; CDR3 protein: CASSLPTQGVNGYTF; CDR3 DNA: TGTGCCAGCAGCTTGCCCACACAGGGGGTCAATGGCTACACCTTC
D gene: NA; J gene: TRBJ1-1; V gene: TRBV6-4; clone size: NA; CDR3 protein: CASSESAEQQSAFF; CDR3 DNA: TGTGCCAGCAGTGAATCGGCAGAACAACAGTCAGCTTTCTTT
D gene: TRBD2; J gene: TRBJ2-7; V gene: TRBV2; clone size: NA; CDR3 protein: CASSETSGRYYEQYF; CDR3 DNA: TGTGCCAGCAGTGAAACTAGCGGGAGGTACTACGAGCAGTACTTC
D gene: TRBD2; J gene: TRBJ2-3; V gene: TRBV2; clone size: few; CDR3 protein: CASSRQGTSGTDTQYF; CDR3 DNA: TGTGCCAGCAGCCGACAAGGGACTAGCGGCACAGATACGCAGTATTTT
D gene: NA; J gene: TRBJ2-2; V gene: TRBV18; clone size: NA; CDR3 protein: CASSPTGNPNTGELFF; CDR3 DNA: TGTGCCAGCTCACCTACAGGGAATCCGAACACCGGGGAGCTGTTTTTT
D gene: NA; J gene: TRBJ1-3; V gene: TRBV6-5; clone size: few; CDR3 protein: CASSFAGGSSGNTIYF; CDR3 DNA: TGTGCCAGCAGTTTCGCGGGGGGGTCCTCTGGAAACACCATATATTTT
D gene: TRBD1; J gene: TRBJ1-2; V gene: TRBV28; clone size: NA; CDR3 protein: CASSFDTGGGYGYTF; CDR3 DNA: TGTGCCAGCAGTTTCGATACAGGGGGCGGCTATGGCTACACCTTC
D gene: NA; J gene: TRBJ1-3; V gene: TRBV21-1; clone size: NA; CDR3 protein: CASSKRSGFNSGNTIYF; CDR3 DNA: TGTGCCAGCAGCAAAAGGTCAGGGTTTAACTCTGGAAACACCATATATTTT
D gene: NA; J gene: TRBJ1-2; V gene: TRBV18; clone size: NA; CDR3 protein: CASSPNQGSDGYTF; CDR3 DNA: TGTGCCAGCTCACCAAACCAGGGGAGTGATGGCTACACCTTC
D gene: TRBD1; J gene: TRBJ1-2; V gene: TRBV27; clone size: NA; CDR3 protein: CASSRTGQVYGYTF; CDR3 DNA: TGTGCCAGCAGCCGCACGGGACAGGTCTATGGCTACACCTTC
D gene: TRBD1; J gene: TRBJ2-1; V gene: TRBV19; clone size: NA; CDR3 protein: CASSTTGTGTLSYNEQFF; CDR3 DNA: TGTGCCAGTAGCACCACCGGGACAGGGACTTTGTCCTACAATGAGCAGTTCTTC